What follows are 4 T cell receptor beta chains derived from one specimen sequenced in a study of PD-L1 blockade in urothelial cancer. Assay: immunoSEQ multiplex PCR; the TCRdb copy retains only in-frame clones and omits some. This table holds tens of thousands of clones, roughly 82% found once. The starting material was PBMCs, obtained around atezolizumab (anti-PD-L1) treatment. These receptors were obtained from a man aged 70 or older with urothelial cancer.

The chain employs TRBV6-5 and TRBJ2-1; weak D call: TRBD1 (6 bases). With 6 bases removed from V and 4 bases from J, the gap between germline ends came to 16 bases. Germline values: CDR1 MNHEY, CDR2 SVGAGI. The CDR3 has 15 amino acids. CDR3 region: CASSPWGHRYNEQFF. For the CDR3, the DNA is TGTGCCAGCAGCCCTTGGGGGCATCGGTACAATGAGCAGTTCTTC.

The chain has TRBV18 and TRBJ1-5; 12 bases are a match to TRBD1. V shed 5 bases, J shed 2 bases, and the junction held 10 bases outside the gene matches. In germline, CDR1 is KGHSH, CDR2 LQKENI. The CDR3 has 18 amino acids. In DNA, the CDR3 is TGTGCCAGCTCAGGAAGATCGGGACAGGGGGCGCGCAATCAGCCCCAGCATTTT. Encoded protein: CASSGRSGQGARNQPQHF.

The chain carries TRBV28 and TRBJ2-2, with TRBD2 identical over 7 bases. Germline CDR1 and CDR2: MDHEN and SYDVKM. The CDR3 is 15 amino acids. The junction had 7 bases not matched to a gene; V was cut back by 7 bases and J by 2 bases. CDR3 in amino acids: CASNLGLFNTGELFF. In DNA form, the CDR3 reads TGTGCCAGCAACCTGGGACTATTCAACACCGGGGAGCTGTTTTTT.

The chain recombines TRBV19 with TRBJ2-5, with 9 bases lining up with TRBD2. V was pared by 1 base and J by 5 bases, with 8 bases of the junction left unmatched. Per the germline V gene, CDR1 is LNHDA and CDR2 is SQIVND (reference sequence). The length of the CDR3 is 16 residues. Written as DNA, the CDR3 is TGTGCCAGTAGTATAGGGGGTAGCGGGGGCGGGGAGACCCAGTACTTC. Translating it yields CASSIGGSGGGETQYF. The entire variable domain, with the rest obtained from reference TRBV19 and TRBJ2-5, is as follows: DGGITQSPKYLFRKEGQNVTLSCEQNLNHDAMYWYRQDPGQGLRLIYYSQIVNDFQKGDIAEGYSVSREKKESFPLTVTSAQKNPTAFYLCASSIGGSGGGETQYFGPGTRLLVL.